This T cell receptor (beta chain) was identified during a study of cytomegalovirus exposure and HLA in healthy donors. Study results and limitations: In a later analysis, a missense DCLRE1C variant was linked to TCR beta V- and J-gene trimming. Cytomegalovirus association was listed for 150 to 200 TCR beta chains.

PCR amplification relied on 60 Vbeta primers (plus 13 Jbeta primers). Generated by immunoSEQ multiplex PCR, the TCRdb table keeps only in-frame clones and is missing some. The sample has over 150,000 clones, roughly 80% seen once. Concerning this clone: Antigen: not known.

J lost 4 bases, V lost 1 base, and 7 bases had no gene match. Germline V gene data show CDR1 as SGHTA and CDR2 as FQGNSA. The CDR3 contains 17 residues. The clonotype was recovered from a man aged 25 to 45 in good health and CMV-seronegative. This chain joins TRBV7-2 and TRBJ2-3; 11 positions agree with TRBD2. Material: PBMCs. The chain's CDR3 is CASSLGGSGGAADTQYF. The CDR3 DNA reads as TGTGCCAGCAGCTTAGGAGGTAGCGGGGGGGCCGCAGATACGCAGTATTTT.